This is a list of T cell receptor beta chains from one sample in a study of preoperative IRX-2 immunotherapy in early breast cancer. Generated by immunoSEQ multiplex PCR, the TCRdb table keeps only in-frame clones and is missing some. The sample has 5,600 or so clones, less than 70% seen once; the top ten hold 11%. The material sequenced was tumor tissue, taken before IRX-2 immunotherapy. The receptors derive from a human donor with breast cancer. CDR3s include the opening cysteine and the closing phenylalanine or tryptophan. The D gene is left open where the match is weak. Only part of the rows carry a size: once, few, many, or a class if the clone is expanded.

TRBD2 TRBJ2-7 NA TRBV6-8 TGTGCCAGCAGTTGGACTAGCAGCTACGAGCAGTACTTC CASSWTSSYEQYF
TRBD2 TRBJ2-2 NA TRBV5-1 TGCGCCAGCTACACGGGACTAGCGGCCACCGGGGAGCTGTTTTTT CASYTGLAATGELFF
TRBD1 TRBJ1-3 NA TRBV5-1 TGCGCCAGCACCGAACCAGGGGGCGCGGACACCATATATTTT CASTEPGGADTIYF
TRBD2 TRBJ2-1 NA TRBV6-8 TGTGCCAGCCGCCAGGGAGGACTAGCGGCAAACAATGAGCAGTTCTTC CASRQGGLAANNEQFF
NA TRBJ1-1 medium-sized TRBV11-3 TGTGCCAGCAGCTTACCTACAGGGAAGGACACTGAAGCTTTCTTT CASSLPTGKDTEAFF
NA TRBJ2-1 NA TRBV4-1 TGCACCAGCAGCCAAATGGGCCCGCGGGGACCATACAATGAGCAGTTCTTC CTSSQMGPRGPYNEQFF
NA TRBJ2-5 NA TRBV4-1 TGCGCCAGCAGTCCCGGGGACGGCCAAGAGACCCAGTACTTC CASSPGDGQETQYF
NA TRBJ1-2 NA TRBV7-6 TGTGCCAGCAGCTTAGGGACGGCGAGGCCCTATGGCTACACCTTC CASSLGTARPYGYTF
NA TRBJ1-5 once TRBV6-8 TGTGCCAGCAGCCGGGGACGGGGGAATCAGCCCCAGCATTTT CASSRGRGNQPQHF
TRBD2 TRBJ2-1 NA TRBV18 TGTGCCAGCTTACAGACTAGCGGGAGATCGGTGGGGCAGTTCTTC CASLQTSGRSVGQFF
NA TRBJ1-2 once TRBV6-8 TGTGCCAGCAGTTACGGGCGGTATGGCTACACCTTC CASSYGRYGYTF
NA TRBJ1-5 once TRBV28 TGTGCCAGCAAGGGTAGCAATCAGCCCCAGCATTTT CASKGSNQPQHF